This record concerns one TCR beta chain sequence. Its matching antigen is unknown. Germline is not matched at one junction end, which may reflect a read error. Germline loops: CDR1 MDHEN, CDR2 SYDVKM. There are 16 residues in the CDR3. The sample is drawn from a study of T cell responses to AZD1222 COVID-19 vaccine. Study-wide context: Second-dose schedules of about 4 or about 12 weeks were combined.

Generated by immunoSEQ multiplex PCR, the TCRdb table keeps only in-frame clones and is missing some. The data contain approximately 110,000 clones, 88% of them singletons. The study, taken as a whole, reports: Every sample of the repertoires postdated the peak T cell response. Unmutated variant regions reportedly attract nearly half of all spike-specific TCRs. With dominance at 160-218 and 743-854, vaccine-associated CD4 TCRs spanned spike.

The V call is TRBV28, the J call TRBJ2-7, with 9 nucleotides matching TRBD2. Material: peripheral blood, obtained on day 0 of AZD1222 vaccination. The clonotype was recovered from an adult in good health. CDR3 protein: CASWVGGLAGRYAQYF. CDR3 in DNA: TGTGCCAGCTGGGTGGGCGGGCTAGCGGGACGCTACGCGCAGTACTTC.